This entry lists 24 T cell receptor beta chains sequenced from one sample in a study of regulatory T cells in long-lasting Graves disease. Stated time point: newly diagnosed GD, antithyroid drugs for less than 3 months. PBMC-extracted RNA yielded the TCR library. CDR3 regions were amplified by Arm-PCR using iRepertoire HTBI primers to build TCR beta libraries. A single record per CDR3 protein comes from TCRdb applying MiXCR to the multiplex PCR reads. The table includes about 620,000 distinct CDR3 sequences, 16% detected once. This sample was also put to use in a study of T cells in Graves' hyperthyroidism and ophthalmopathy.

The material sequenced was peripheral blood mononuclear cells (PBMCs), taken at new diagnosis, from a patient treated with antithyroid drugs. These receptors were collected from a woman aged 30 to 39 with Graves disease.

This clonotype was detected many times. This chain connects TRBV11-2 to TRBJ1-2, with D uncertain. V lost 0 bases to trimming and J lost 1 base, with 9 bases between them. The CDR3 spans 15 residues. Germline V gives CDR1 SGHAT, CDR2 FQNNGV. As DNA, the CDR3 is TGTGCCAGCAGCTTAGAGGCTGGGATTAACTATGGCTACACCTTC. The encoded protein is CASSLEAGINYGYTF.

The CDR3 DNA reads TGTGCCAGCAGCGTAGCTCTAAATGAGCAGTTCTTC. This sequence encodes CASSVALNEQFF. V is TRBV9 and J is TRBJ2-1; no clear D gene. The CDR3 spans 12 residues. The ends were cut back, 0 bases at V and 7 bases at J, with 5 bases in the middle. The germline V gene encodes CDR1 SGDLS and CDR2 YYNGEE.

This clonotype was seen a few times. The chain has TRBV9 and TRBJ1-5; TRBD1 matches 10 bases. Per germline, CDR1 SGDLS and CDR2 YYNGEE. V was clipped by 4 bases and J by 0 bases; unmatched bases: 16. The CDR3 extends over 20 amino acids. CDR3 region: CASSPLRDRGVPYSNQPQHF. The CDR3 DNA follows: TGTGCCAGCAGCCCCCTCCGGGACAGGGGTGTCCCTTATAGCAATCAGCCCCAGCATTTT.

The V gene is TRBV10-3, the J gene TRBJ2-1; tentative D call: TRBD2 (6 bases). V lost 6 bases, J lost 5 bases, and 14 bases lay in between. CDR1 and CDR2 from the germline V gene are ENHRY and SYGVKD. This CDR3 is built from 14 residues. The CDR3 nucleotides read TGTGCCATCAGGGTAGCTAGCGCGAACAATGAGCAGTTCTTC. Amino acids: CAIRVASANNEQFF.

This clonotype was counted many times. This chain connects TRBV6-1 to TRBJ2-1; 9 bases line up with TRBD2. Germline CDR1 and CDR2: MNHNS and SASEGT. Germline trimming cut 6 bases from V and 7 bases from J; bases unmatched to any gene: 16. The CDR3 is made up of 17 amino acids. CDR3 DNA: TGTGCCAGCAGGACGACGCTTAGCGGGAGACCACTTAATGAGCAGTTCTTC. It translates to CASRTTLSGRPLNEQFF.

This clonotype was observed at least ten times. V is TRBV27 and J is TRBJ2-7; 7 bases line up with TRBD1. Trimming took 7 bases from V and 7 from J; bases not matched to a gene: 19. From germline, CDR1 is MNHEY and CDR2 SMNVEV (reference sequence). The CDR3 runs to 16 residues. For the CDR3, the DNA is TGTGCCAGCAAGTCCTATATTCGGACAGGTACTAGGGAGCAGTACTTC. It is translated as CASKSYIRTGTREQYF.

At least ten counts were recorded for this clonotype. The V and J genes are TRBV6-1 and TRBJ2-7; a weak D match, TRBD1 (6 bases). Per the germline V gene, CDR1 is MNHNS and CDR2 is SASEGT. The CDR3 spans 14 residues. Between the trimmed V and J ends, which lost 0 bases and 6 bases, there was a span of 12 bases. The CDR3 loop is CASSEATDRAEQYF. The DNA for the CDR3 is TGTGCCAGCAGTGAAGCCACGGACAGAGCCGAGCAGTACTTC.

This clonotype has a handful of counts. J is TRBJ2-7 and V is TRBV18; D is tentatively TRBD1 or TRBD2 (5 bases each). This CDR3 is built from 13 residues. V lost 3 bases, J lost 6 bases, and 12 bases lay in between. Germline V gene sequence: CDR1 KGHSH, CDR2 LQKENI. The CDR3 DNA is TGTGCCAGCTCACCTCAGTGGGGGTCCGAGCAGTACTTC. Encoded protein: CASSPQWGSEQYF.

This clonotype was found many times. The chain is built from TRBV5-1 and TRBJ1-2; no definite D call. Germline V lookup: CDR1 SGHRS, CDR2 YFSETQ. This CDR3 is 16 amino acids long. V lost 0 bases and J lost 5, with 17 bases in between. The CDR3 DNA reads as TGCGCCAGCAGCTTGGAAGTCGCAGGAAGTGTTTATGGCTACACCTTC. Its translation: CASSLEVAGSVYGYTF.

A note on this clonotype: A much larger clone lies a single base off, so this may be a read error. The gene calls are TRBV20-1 and TRBJ1-5; the D gene is possibly TRBD1 (6 bases). The CDR3 length is 15 residues. Germline CDR1 reads DFQATT; CDR2 reads SNEGSKA (reference sequence). The CDR3 DNA reads as TGCGGTGCTAGTACTTCTACAGGGAGCAATCAGCCCCAGCATTTT. Its protein product is CGASTSTGSNQPQHF.

The V and J genes are TRBV14 and TRBJ1-6, with 7 nucleotides matching TRBD1. Per germline, CDR1 SGHDN and CDR2 FVKESK. V lost 3 bases to trimming and J lost 10 bases; unmatched junction nucleotides: 12. The CDR3 contains 16 residues. The CDR3 DNA reads TGTGCCAGCAGCCAGAGCCACGGACAGGTTTGGTCACCCCTCCACTTT. Translation gives CASSQSHGQVWSPLHF. The full variable domain, with the rest looked up from reference TRBV14 and TRBJ1-6, is EAGVTQFPSHSVIEKGQTVTLRCDPISGHDNLYWYRRVMGKEIKFLLHFVKESKQDESGMPNNRFLAERTGGTYSTLKVQPAELEDSGVYFCASSQSHGQVWSPLHFGNGTRLTVT.

The chain recombines TRBV5-1 with TRBJ2-7; 8 bases align to TRBD2. Germline V gives CDR1 SGHRS, CDR2 YFSETQ. The trim removed 4 bases at V and 5 bases at J, leaving 2 bases unmatched. The CDR3 sequence is 12 residues long. DNA for the CDR3: TGCGCCAGCAGCCCGGGACTAGACGAGCAGTACTTC. Translation: CASSPGLDEQYF.

Of note for this clonotype: A much larger clone differs from this one at a single base, so this may be a read error. V is TRBV10-3 and J is TRBJ1-2; possible D gene TRBD1, 5 bases. The germline gives CDR1 ENHRY, CDR2 SYGVKD. The CDR3 consists of 16 residues. Trimming pared 3 bases from V and 2 bases from J, leaving 16 bases between. The CDR3 nucleotides read TGTGCCATCAGTGACCGCCAGGCAGGGACCAACTATGGCTACACCTTC. Its protein is CAISDRQAGTNYGYTF.

In this sample, this clonotype turned up many times. The chain has TRBV12-3 or TRBV12-4 and TRBJ2-3; 10 bases line up with TRBD2. Trimming took 6 bases from V and 4 from J; bases not matched to a gene: 16. This CDR3 region has 18 residues. The CDR3 nucleotides read TGTGCCAGCAGACGTATGCTAGCGGGAGTTTTGGGATCAGATACGCAGTATTTT. Protein: CASRRMLAGVLGSDTQYF.

In its sample, this clonotype was seen many times. The CDR3 region has the DNA TGTGCCAGCAGCCGCGGGGGGGGCGACTCCTACGAGCAGTACTTC. Its protein product is CASSRGGGDSYEQYF. The chain is built from TRBV7-2 and TRBJ2-7, with 9 bases lining up with TRBD2. The CDR3 covers 15 residues. V was clipped by 5 bases and J by 0 bases; unmatched bases: 5. Germline lookup yields CDR1 SGHTA and CDR2 FQGNSA.

The rearrangement links TRBV20-1 to TRBJ1-2; D is unclear. V lost 6 bases and J 7 bases, leaving 21 bases between the germline ends. Germline V CDR1 and CDR2: DFQATT, SNEGSKA (reference sequence). There are 14 residues in the CDR3. The chain's CDR3 is CSALSPRERFGYTF. CDR3 nucleotide sequence: TGCAGTGCCCTAAGCCCACGAGAAAGATTTGGCTACACCTTC.

This chain joins TRBV5-1 and TRBJ2-1, with 7 nucleotides matching TRBD2. The CDR3 contains 15 residues. Per germline, CDR1 SGHRS and CDR2 YFSETQ. After removal of 0 bases from V and 8 bases from J, the junction contained 8 bases not matched to a gene. The CDR3 bases are TGCGCCAGCAGCTTGGCGGGACTATGGCCTTATGAGCAGTTCTTC. Translation gives CASSLAGLWPYEQFF. The full variable domain, with the rest looked up from reference TRBV5-1 and TRBJ2-1, is KAGVTQTPRYLIKTRGQQVTLSCSPISGHRSVSWYQQTPGQGLQFLFEYFSETQRNKGNFPGRFSGRQFSNSRSEMNVSTLELGDSALYLCASSLAGLWPYEQFFGPGTRLTVL.

This chain uses TRBV7-9 with TRBJ1-4; TRBD1 is a possible D gene (5 bases). There are 15 residues in the CDR3. Trimming took 6 bases from V and 3 from J, leaving 14 bases between them. The V gene's germline CDR1 is SEHNR and CDR2 FQNEAQ (reference sequence). The CDR3 loop reads CASRSTGTPNEKLFF. CDR3 in DNA: TGTGCCAGCAGATCGACCGGGACCCCTAATGAAAAACTGTTTTTT.

As concerns this clonotype: It may be a read error: a sequence one base away is much more abundant. The chain is built from TRBV27 and TRBJ2-5; tentative D call: TRBD2 (7 bases). There are 15 residues in the CDR3. The germline V gene encodes CDR1 MNHEY and CDR2 SMNVEV (reference sequence). CDR3 protein: CAGSALRGAPETQYF. Written as DNA, the CDR3 is TGTGCCGGCAGTGCTCTACGGGGGGCGCCTGAGACCCAGTACTTC.

In this sample, this clonotype turned up many times. The rearrangement joins TRBV20-1 to TRBJ2-3; tentatively, D is TRBD2 (5 bases). The CDR3 is made up of 14 amino acids. The germline V and J ends were trimmed by 3 bases and 0 bases, with 10 bases remaining between them. Germline-derived CDR1 and CDR2 are DFQATT and SNEGSKA (reference sequence). The CDR3 sequence is CSASLGVSTDTQYF. The CDR3 DNA reads as TGCAGTGCTAGTTTGGGAGTTAGCACAGATACGCAGTATTTT.

This clonotype has a count of ten or more. The chain uses TRBV7-2 and TRBJ2-1, with D possibly matching TRBD2 (6 bases). Trimming pared 5 bases from V and 1 base from J, leaving 12 bases between. This CDR3 is built from 15 residues. Germline loops: CDR1 SGHTA, CDR2 FQGNSA. The CDR3: CASSGGTGSYNEQFF. Here the CDR3 DNA reads TGTGCCAGCAGCGGAGGGACGGGATCCTACAATGAGCAGTTCTTC.

Ten or more counts support this clonotype. The gene calls are TRBV20-1 and TRBJ1-5; no clear D gene. The CDR3 is 17 residues long. Germline CDR1 is DFQATT and CDR2 is SNEGSKA (reference sequence). V dropped 0 bases and J dropped 7 bases, with 22 bases sitting between them. The CDR3 bases are TGCAGTGCTAGAGATCAGAAAGAGAGTCCGGGCGGGCAGCCCCAGCATTTT. Its translation: CSARDQKESPGGQPQHF.

This clonotype was recorded many times. The rearrangement joins TRBV19 to TRBJ2-7; D unresolved. Germline V gives CDR1 LNHDA, CDR2 SQIVND (reference sequence). Trimming stripped 2 bases from V and 1 base from J, with 9 bases between. The length of the CDR3 is 14 residues. CDR3: CASSISTGSYEQYF. CDR3 coding DNA: TGTGCCAGTAGTATATCGACCGGTTCCTACGAGCAGTACTTC.

This clonotype has a handful of counts. This chain links TRBV28 with TRBJ2-7, with D tentatively TRBD1 or TRBD2 (5 bases each). V shed 3 bases and J shed 0 bases, with 21 bases lying between them. Looked up from germline, CDR1 is MDHEN and CDR2 is SYDVKM. The CDR3 is made up of 18 amino acids. Written as DNA, the CDR3 is TGTGCCAGCAGTTTGGACCCCAAGTATGAGGGGACCTCCTACGAGCAGTACTTC. Translating it yields CASSLDPKYEGTSYEQYF. Full variable domain (missing parts from reference TRBV28 and TRBJ2-7): DVKVTQSSRYLVKRTGEKVFLECVQDMDHENMFWYRQDPGLGLRLIYFSYDVKMKEKGDIPEGYSVSREKKERFSLILESASTNQTSMYLCASSLDPKYEGTSYEQYFGPGTRLTVT.